A selection of T cell receptor beta chains follows, all from one sample in a study of TIL therapy for anti-PD-1-resistant metastatic lung cancer. Data came from immunoSEQ multiplex PCR; TCRdb stores just in-frame clones and leaves some out. The sample has around 5,300 clones; 60% to 65% are singletons. This specimen consisted of tumor tissue, obtained at baseline. The receptors shown here come from a man between 65 and 79 years old with non-small cell lung cancer. The CDR3 runs from the conserved cysteine through the conserved F or W. The order of the fields is J gene, D gene, clone size, V gene, CDR3 protein, CDR3 DNA. D genes are given only for firm matches. The size of a clone is reported for some rows only, either as once, few or many, or as a class for expanded clones.

J: TRBJ2-7; D: .; size: .; V: TRBV5-4; CDR3: CASSQGGLAGYEQYF; DNA: TGTGCCAGCAGCCAGGGGGGGCTAGCGGGTTACGAGCAGTACTTC
J: TRBJ2-5; D: TRBD2; size: .; V: TRBV27; CDR3: CASSLRAGGPQETQYF; DNA: TGTGCCAGCAGTTTAAGGGCGGGAGGCCCCCAAGAGACCCAGTACTTC
J: TRBJ2-1; D: TRBD2; size: once; V: TRBV4-1; CDR3: CASSQRDPYNEQFF; DNA: TGCGCCAGCAGTCAGCGGGACCCATACAATGAGCAGTTCTTC
J: TRBJ1-1; D: TRBD1; size: .; V: TRBV5-8; CDR3: CASSTGQGRNTEAFF; DNA: TGTGCCAGCAGCACCGGACAGGGTCGGAACACTGAAGCTTTCTTT
J: TRBJ2-5; D: .; size: .; V: TRBV7-3; CDR3: CASSPSSTGGGQETQYF; DNA: TGTGCCAGCAGCCCCTCCTCCACAGGGGGGGGTCAAGAGACCCAGTACTTC
J: TRBJ2-5; D: TRBD1; size: once; V: TRBV6-5; CDR3: CASSYDRGETQYF; DNA: TGTGCCAGCAGTTACGACAGGGGAGAGACCCAGTACTTC
J: TRBJ2-7; D: TRBD2; size: .; V: TRBV28; CDR3: CASSFHLAGLTYEQYF; DNA: TGTGCCAGCAGTTTCCACCTAGCGGGGCTAACCTACGAGCAGTACTTC
J: TRBJ1-6; D: .; size: .; V: TRBV27; CDR3: CASSLGGYNSPLHF; DNA: TGTGCCAGCAGTTTGGGCGGATATAATTCACCCCTCCACTTT
J: TRBJ2-5; D: TRBD2; size: .; V: TRBV19; CDR3: CASATGTSIFKTQYF; DNA: TGTGCCAGTGCCACCGGGACTAGCATATTTAAGACCCAGTACTTC
J: TRBJ2-7; D: .; size: .; V: TRBV4-1; CDR3: CASSPLKETASSYEQYF; DNA: TGCGCCAGCAGCCCGCTGAAAGAGACAGCGAGCTCCTACGAGCAGTACTTC
J: TRBJ2-1; D: .; size: .; V: TRBV4-1; CDR3: CASSPRVFSSGSSNEQFF; DNA: TGCGCCAGCAGCCCTCGCGTATTTAGCTCCGGGAGTAGCAATGAGCAGTTCTTC
J: TRBJ2-7; D: TRBD1; size: .; V: TRBV6-5; CDR3: CASGDRDYEQYF; DNA: TGTGCCAGCGGGGACAGAGACTACGAGCAGTACTTC
J: TRBJ1-2; D: TRBD1; size: once; V: TRBV7-3; CDR3: CASSPPGQAGIYGYTF; DNA: TGTGCCAGCAGCCCCCCGGGACAGGCAGGGATTTATGGCTACACCTTC
J: TRBJ2-7; D: .; size: .; V: TRBV5-5; CDR3: CASNFDHKLYF; DNA: TGTGCCAGCAACTTTGACCATAAGTTGTACTTC
J: TRBJ2-4; D: .; size: .; V: TRBV5-1; CDR3: CASRLPGAGDIQYF; DNA: TGCGCCAGCAGGTTACCGGGGGCGGGGGACATTCAGTACTTC
J: TRBJ2-5; D: .; size: .; V: TRBV2; CDR3: CASKVEGGETQYF; DNA: TGTGCCAGCAAGGTGGAGGGTGGGGAGACCCAGTACTTC
J: TRBJ2-1; D: TRBD2; size: few; V: TRBV5-1; CDR3: CASSFQRGNNEQFF; DNA: TGCGCCAGCAGCTTCCAGCGGGGAAACAATGAGCAGTTCTTC
J: TRBJ2-1; D: TRBD2; size: .; V: TRBV5-1; CDR3: CASSPFSGRLDEQFF; DNA: TGCGCCAGCAGCCCGTTTAGCGGGAGACTAGATGAGCAGTTCTTC
J: TRBJ2-7; D: .; size: .; V: TRBV19; CDR3: CASSWDSGEQYF; DNA: TGTGCCAGTAGTTGGGACTCCGGCGAGCAGTACTTC
J: TRBJ2-1; D: TRBD2; size: .; V: TRBV18; CDR3: CASSETSGIANEQFF; DNA: TGTGCCAGCTCAGAGACTAGCGGGATAGCCAATGAGCAGTTCTTC
J: TRBJ1-2; D: .; size: .; V: TRBV6-5; CDR3: CASSYSSYGYTF; DNA: TGTGCCAGCAGTTACTCCAGCTATGGCTACACCTTC
J: TRBJ2-2; D: .; size: .; V: TRBV6-4; CDR3: CASRLASTGELFF; DNA: TGTGCCAGCAGACTAGCTAGCACCGGGGAGCTGTTTTTT
J: TRBJ1-2; D: TRBD1; size: .; V: TRBV29-1; CDR3: CSVSGTGSYSNYGYTF; DNA: TGCAGCGTGTCCGGGACAGGGAGTTATTCCAACTATGGCTACACCTTC
J: TRBJ2-5; D: TRBD1; size: few; V: TRBV7-6; CDR3: CASSLGAGTGGRETQYF; DNA: TGTGCCAGCAGCTTAGGCGCCGGGACAGGGGGGCGAGAGACCCAGTACTTC
J: TRBJ1-1; D: .; size: .; V: TRBV11-1; CDR3: CASSWGPLMNTEAFF; DNA: TGTGCCAGCAGCTGGGGACCTCTCATGAACACTGAAGCTTTCTTT
J: TRBJ2-1; D: .; size: once; V: TRBV28; CDR3: CASSLSRTGRGNNEQFF; DNA: TGTGCCAGCAGTCTATCCAGGACAGGGAGGGGTAACAATGAGCAGTTCTTC
J: TRBJ1-5; D: .; size: .; V: TRBV19; CDR3: CASSPATTGNQPQHF; DNA: TGTGCCAGTAGTCCAGCTACGACGGGCAATCAGCCCCAGCATTTT
J: TRBJ1-5; D: .; size: .; V: TRBV5-1; CDR3: CASSFREGQPQHF; DNA: TGCGCCAGCAGCTTCAGGGAGGGACAGCCCCAGCATTTT
J: TRBJ2-7; D: .; size: large; V: TRBV29-1; CDR3: CSVEVGAGLGYEQYF; DNA: TGCAGCGTTGAAGTTGGGGCGGGACTTGGCTACGAGCAGTACTTC
J: TRBJ2-1; D: TRBD2; size: .; V: TRBV7-6; CDR3: CASSRTGTSGRYDEQFF; DNA: TGTGCCAGCAGCCGAACCGGGACTAGCGGGAGATACGATGAGCAGTTCTTC
J: TRBJ1-6; D: .; size: few; V: TRBV6-5; CDR3: CASSLVYGSNSPLHF; DNA: TGTGCCAGCAGTCTGGTTTATGGGAGTAATTCACCCCTCCACTTT
J: TRBJ1-5; D: .; size: .; V: TRBV11-2; CDR3: CASSLDGINQPQHF; DNA: TGTGCCAGCAGCCTAGACGGTATTAATCAGCCCCAGCATTTT
J: TRBJ2-1; D: .; size: .; V: TRBV4-3; CDR3: CASSQDTLYNEQFF; DNA: TGCGCCAGCAGCCAAGACACCCTCTACAATGAGCAGTTCTTC
J: TRBJ2-7; D: TRBD1; size: .; V: TRBV4-1; CDR3: CASSQPGQRTYEQYF; DNA: TGCGCCAGCAGCCAACCGGGACAGAGAACCTACGAGCAGTACTTC
J: TRBJ1-1; D: .; size: .; V: TRBV6-5; CDR3: CASSYSVKADTEAFF; DNA: TGTGCCAGCAGTTACTCGGTTAAGGCCGACACTGAAGCTTTCTTT
J: TRBJ1-1; D: .; size: few; V: TRBV20-1; CDR3: CSAQVWGEAFF; DNA: TGCAGTGCCCAGGTGTGGGGAGAAGCTTTCTTT
J: TRBJ2-3; D: .; size: .; V: TRBV7-9; CDR3: CASSLDTNTDTQYF; DNA: TGTGCCAGCAGCTTAGATACCAACACAGATACGCAGTATTTT
J: TRBJ2-5; D: .; size: .; V: TRBV10-3; CDR3: CAISGTQGETQYF; DNA: TGTGCCATCAGTGGGACACAGGGAGAGACCCAGTACTTC
J: TRBJ1-1; D: .; size: .; V: TRBV7-3; CDR3: CASSPEGMNTEAFF; DNA: TGTGCCAGCAGCCCGGAAGGCATGAACACTGAAGCTTTCTTT
J: TRBJ2-2; D: TRBD1; size: .; V: TRBV19; CDR3: CASGGQVDTGELFF; DNA: TGTGCCAGCGGAGGACAGGTTGACACCGGGGAGCTGTTTTTT
J: TRBJ2-1; D: TRBD2; size: few; V: TRBV27; CDR3: CATKTSVTYNEQFF; DNA: TGTGCCACCAAGACTAGCGTTACCTACAATGAGCAGTTCTTC
J: TRBJ2-2; D: TRBD2; size: once; V: TRBV19; CDR3: CASSARLATLNTGELFF; DNA: TGTGCCAGTAGTGCCAGACTAGCTACATTGAACACCGGGGAGCTGTTTTTT
J: TRBJ2-1; D: TRBD2; size: .; V: TRBV5-4; CDR3: CASSATSGSIPYNEQFF; DNA: TGTGCCAGCAGCGCCACTAGCGGGAGTATCCCCTACAATGAGCAGTTCTTC
J: TRBJ2-5; D: .; size: once; V: TRBV7-2; CDR3: CASSYQFSGRKQETQYF; DNA: TGTGCCAGCAGCTACCAATTCTCGGGCAGAAAACAAGAGACCCAGTACTTC
J: TRBJ1-6; D: .; size: few; V: TRBV7-3; CDR3: CASSLRDRNSPLHF; DNA: TGTGCCAGCAGCTTAAGGGACCGAAATTCACCCCTCCACTTT
J: TRBJ1-2; D: .; size: .; V: TRBV7-8; CDR3: CASSLRDLDYGYTF; DNA: TGTGCCAGCAGCTTAAGGGATTTGGACTATGGCTACACCTTC
J: TRBJ2-3; D: .; size: .; V: TRBV5-1; CDR3: CASSLGAVTDTQYF; DNA: TGCGCCAGCAGCTTGGGGGCAGTCACAGATACGCAGTATTTT
J: TRBJ1-4; D: .; size: few; V: TRBV27; CDR3: CASSLSRWANEKLFF; DNA: TGTGCCAGCAGCCTAAGCAGGTGGGCTAATGAAAAACTGTTTTTT
J: TRBJ2-1; D: TRBD1; size: .; V: TRBV7-2; CDR3: CASSPGTGKNNEQFF; DNA: TGTGCCAGCAGCCCCGGGACAGGGAAGAACAATGAGCAGTTCTTC
J: TRBJ2-7; D: TRBD1; size: medium-sized; V: TRBV10-2; CDR3: CASSVTGGYEQYF; DNA: TGCGCCAGCAGTGTCACAGGGGGCTACGAGCAGTACTTC
J: TRBJ2-1; D: TRBD1; size: .; V: TRBV28; CDR3: CASNTGTGDYNEQFF; DNA: TGTGCCAGCAATACCGGGACAGGAGACTACAATGAGCAGTTCTTC
J: TRBJ2-7; D: TRBD1; size: .; V: TRBV9; CDR3: CASSKGGQGYEQYF; DNA: TGTGCCAGCAGCAAGGGGGGACAGGGCTACGAGCAGTACTTC